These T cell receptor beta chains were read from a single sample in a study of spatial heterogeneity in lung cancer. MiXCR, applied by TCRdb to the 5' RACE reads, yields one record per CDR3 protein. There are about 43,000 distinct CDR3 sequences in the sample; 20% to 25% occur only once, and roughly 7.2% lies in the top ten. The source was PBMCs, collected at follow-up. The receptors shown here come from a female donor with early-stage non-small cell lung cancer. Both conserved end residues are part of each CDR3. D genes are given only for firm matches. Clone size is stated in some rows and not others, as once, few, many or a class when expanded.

CDR3aa: CASSLRGRGRGDNEQFF
CDR3nt: TGCGCCAGCAGCCTCCGGGGGAGAGGGAGAGGGGACAATGAGCAGTTCTTC
abundance: NA
j_gene: TRBJ2-1
d_gene: NA
v_gene: TRBV10-2

CDR3aa: CASSESGSYNSPLHF
CDR3nt: TGTGCCAGCAGCGAATCAGGGTCCTATAATTCACCCCTCCACTTT
abundance: NA
j_gene: TRBJ1-6
d_gene: NA
v_gene: TRBV2

CDR3aa: CASSGGNYGYTF
CDR3nt: TGTGCCAGCTCTGGGGGGAACTATGGCTACACCTTC
abundance: NA
j_gene: TRBJ1-2
d_gene: NA
v_gene: TRBV28

CDR3aa: CASRSLENTQYF
CDR3nt: TGTGCCAGCAGATCCTTAGAGAATACGCAGTATTTT
abundance: NA
j_gene: TRBJ2-3
d_gene: NA
v_gene: TRBV16

CDR3aa: CSVESLAGGDYEQYF
CDR3nt: TGCAGCGTTGAGTCCCTAGCGGGAGGAGACTACGAGCAGTACTTC
abundance: few
j_gene: TRBJ2-7
d_gene: TRBD2
v_gene: TRBV29-1

CDR3aa: CASRSGTANTGELFF
CDR3nt: TGCGCCAGCAGATCTGGGACCGCGAACACCGGGGAGCTGTTTTTT
abundance: NA
j_gene: TRBJ2-2
d_gene: NA
v_gene: TRBV5-1

CDR3aa: CASSYQGGNIQYF
CDR3nt: TGTGCCAGCAGTTACCAGGGCGGGAACATTCAGTACTTC
abundance: NA
j_gene: TRBJ2-4
d_gene: NA
v_gene: TRBV6-5

CDR3aa: CASDSGRSLGELFF
CDR3nt: TGCGCCAGCGATAGCGGGAGAAGTCTTGGGGAGCTGTTTTTT
abundance: NA
j_gene: TRBJ2-2
d_gene: TRBD2
v_gene: TRBV10-2

CDR3aa: CASSLDGGSYNEQFF
CDR3nt: TGTGCTAGCAGCTTAGACGGGGGCTCCTACAATGAGCAGTTCTTC
abundance: NA
j_gene: TRBJ2-1
d_gene: NA
v_gene: TRBV7-7

CDR3aa: CSARRTGNTGELFF
CDR3nt: TGCAGCGCTAGACGGACAGGCAACACCGGGGAGCTGTTTTTT
abundance: NA
j_gene: TRBJ2-2
d_gene: TRBD1
v_gene: TRBV29-1

CDR3aa: CASSPLAGIADEQFF
CDR3nt: TGTGCCAGCTCCCCCCTAGCGGGAATCGCGGATGAGCAGTTCTTC
abundance: NA
j_gene: TRBJ2-1
d_gene: TRBD2
v_gene: TRBV18

CDR3aa: CASSHLGRSYGYTF
CDR3nt: TGTGCCAGCAGTCACCTGGGACGCTCCTATGGCTACACCTTC
abundance: few
j_gene: TRBJ1-2
d_gene: NA
v_gene: TRBV12-3/TRBV12-4

CDR3aa: CASSHGRGGYNEQFF
CDR3nt: TGTGCCAGCAGCCATGGCCGAGGGGGGTACAATGAGCAGTTCTTC
abundance: NA
j_gene: TRBJ2-1
d_gene: NA
v_gene: TRBV3-1

CDR3aa: CSASIPGVGNQPQHF
CDR3nt: TGCAGTGCTAGTATTCCGGGGGTCGGGAATCAGCCCCAGCATTTT
abundance: many
j_gene: TRBJ1-5
d_gene: NA
v_gene: TRBV20-1

CDR3aa: CASSPRGGNTEAFF
CDR3nt: TGCGCCAGCAGCCCAAGGGGAGGGAACACTGAAGCTTTCTTT
abundance: NA
j_gene: TRBJ1-1
d_gene: NA
v_gene: TRBV4-1

CDR3aa: CASSPSSSGNYGYTF
CDR3nt: TGTGCCAGCTCACCATCATCGTCGGGGAACTATGGCTACACCTTC
abundance: many
j_gene: TRBJ1-2
d_gene: NA
v_gene: TRBV18

CDR3aa: CASRERGGGYTF
CDR3nt: TGCGCCAGCAGGGAAAGAGGCGGTGGCTACACCTTC
abundance: few
j_gene: TRBJ1-2
d_gene: NA
v_gene: TRBV5-1

CDR3aa: CSASVPSGHPGADTQYF
CDR3nt: TGCAGTGCTAGTGTGCCTAGCGGACACCCTGGAGCAGATACGCAGTATTTT
abundance: few
j_gene: TRBJ2-3
d_gene: TRBD2
v_gene: TRBV20-1

CDR3aa: CASSFGTGVQETQYF
CDR3nt: TGTGCCAGCAGCTTCGGGACAGGGGTCCAAGAGACCCAGTACTTC
abundance: many
j_gene: TRBJ2-5
d_gene: TRBD1
v_gene: TRBV7-3

CDR3aa: CASSPTGGARHGYTF
CDR3nt: TGTGCCAGCAGCCCTACGGGGGGGGCGAGGCATGGCTACACCTTC
abundance: NA
j_gene: TRBJ1-2
d_gene: NA
v_gene: TRBV7-9

CDR3aa: CSAGTSGTTDTQYF
CDR3nt: TGCAGTGCAGGGACTAGCGGCACCACAGATACGCAGTATTTT
abundance: many
j_gene: TRBJ2-3
d_gene: TRBD2
v_gene: TRBV20-1

CDR3aa: CSVERYSNQPQHF
CDR3nt: TGCAGCGTTGAAAGGTATAGCAATCAGCCCCAGCATTTT
abundance: NA
j_gene: TRBJ1-5
d_gene: NA
v_gene: TRBV29-1

CDR3aa: CASLDTTSGNTIYF
CDR3nt: TGTGCCAGCCTGGACACGACCTCTGGAAACACCATATATTTT
abundance: few
j_gene: TRBJ1-3
d_gene: NA
v_gene: TRBV25-1

CDR3aa: CASMSTSGTNQYEQFF
CDR3nt: TGTGCCAGCATGTCCACTTCCGGGACTAATCAATATGAGCAGTTCTTC
abundance: NA
j_gene: TRBJ2-1
d_gene: TRBD2
v_gene: TRBV27

CDR3aa: CASSLVASGGWLEQFF
CDR3nt: TGTGCCAGCAGCTTGGTAGCGAGCGGGGGGTGGCTTGAGCAGTTCTTC
abundance: many
j_gene: TRBJ2-1
d_gene: TRBD2
v_gene: TRBV5-5

CDR3aa: CSVPSGGTDTQYF
CDR3nt: TGCAGCGTTCCTAGCGGGGGCACAGATACGCAGTATTTT
abundance: NA
j_gene: TRBJ2-3
d_gene: TRBD2
v_gene: TRBV29-1

CDR3aa: CASSQDGGDTEAFF
CDR3nt: TGTGCCAGCAGCCAAGATGGGGGAGACACTGAAGCTTTCTTT
abundance: NA
j_gene: TRBJ1-1
d_gene: NA
v_gene: TRBV4-2

CDR3aa: CASSQALLGVYGYTF
CDR3nt: TGCGCCAGCAGCCAAGCTCTGCTGGGGGTCTATGGCTACACCTTC
abundance: few
j_gene: TRBJ1-2
d_gene: NA
v_gene: TRBV4-1

CDR3aa: CASSTRLAGGQETQYF
CDR3nt: TGCGCCAGCAGCACCCGACTAGCGGGGGGGCAGGAGACCCAGTACTTC
abundance: many
j_gene: TRBJ2-5
d_gene: TRBD2
v_gene: TRBV5-1

CDR3aa: CASSPPEGDYTF
CDR3nt: TGTGCCAGCAGTCCCCCCGAGGGTGACTACACCTTC
abundance: many
j_gene: TRBJ1-2
d_gene: NA
v_gene: TRBV27

CDR3aa: CASSIQSHQETQYF
CDR3nt: TGTGCCAGCAGCATACAAAGCCACCAAGAGACCCAGTACTTC
abundance: NA
j_gene: TRBJ2-5
d_gene: NA
v_gene: TRBV9

CDR3aa: CASSLFDREQTQYF
CDR3nt: TGTGCCAGCAGTTTATTCGACAGGGAACAGACCCAGTACTTC
abundance: many
j_gene: TRBJ2-5
d_gene: TRBD1
v_gene: TRBV28

CDR3aa: CASSLGGHYLPPYNEQFF
CDR3nt: TGTGCCAGCAGCTTGGGAGGACACTACCTTCCCCCCTACAATGAGCAGTTCTTC
abundance: NA
j_gene: TRBJ2-1
d_gene: NA
v_gene: TRBV5-8

CDR3aa: CSVSRGRSYEQYF
CDR3nt: TGCAGCGTTTCCAGGGGGAGATCCTACGAGCAGTACTTC
abundance: NA
j_gene: TRBJ2-7
d_gene: TRBD1
v_gene: TRBV29-1

CDR3aa: CASSSGGNNEQFF
CDR3nt: TGTGCCAGCAGCTCCGGGGGTAACAATGAGCAGTTCTTC
abundance: few
j_gene: TRBJ2-1
d_gene: NA
v_gene: TRBV6-6

CDR3aa: CASSLGASQETQYF
CDR3nt: TGTGCCAGCAGTTTAGGGGCTTCCCAAGAGACCCAGTACTTC
abundance: NA
j_gene: TRBJ2-5
d_gene: NA
v_gene: TRBV12-3/TRBV12-4

CDR3aa: CASSLEVNSGNTIYF
CDR3nt: TGTGCCAGCAGCTTAGAAGTGAACTCTGGAAACACCATATATTTT
abundance: once
j_gene: TRBJ1-3
d_gene: NA
v_gene: TRBV7-2

CDR3aa: CASRVTRNTGELFF
CDR3nt: TGTGCCAGTAGAGTCACGAGAAACACCGGGGAGCTGTTTTTT
abundance: NA
j_gene: TRBJ2-2
d_gene: NA
v_gene: TRBV19

CDR3aa: CASPAGRVDTEAFF
CDR3nt: TGTGCCAGCCCCGCCGGCAGAGTGGACACTGAAGCTTTCTTT
abundance: many
j_gene: TRBJ1-1
d_gene: NA
v_gene: TRBV2

CDR3aa: CASRIDRRRVQFF
CDR3nt: TGTGCCAGCAGGATCGACAGGCGAAGGGTGCAGTTCTTC
abundance: many
j_gene: TRBJ2-1
d_gene: NA
v_gene: TRBV2

CDR3aa: CATSPRRVEKAFF
CDR3nt: TGTGCCACCAGCCCCCGACGGGTGGAAAAAGCTTTCTTT
abundance: many
j_gene: TRBJ1-1
d_gene: NA
v_gene: TRBV15

CDR3aa: CASSDPNQPQHF
CDR3nt: TGTGCCAGCAGCGACCCAAATCAGCCCCAGCATTTT
abundance: few
j_gene: TRBJ1-5
d_gene: NA
v_gene: TRBV27

CDR3aa: CASSLHSQPQHF
CDR3nt: TGTGCCAGCAGTTTACATAGCCAGCCCCAGCATTTT
abundance: few
j_gene: TRBJ1-5
d_gene: NA
v_gene: TRBV28

CDR3aa: CASSPLAGTNTGELFF
CDR3nt: TGTGCCAGCAGCCCCTTGGCGGGAACGAACACCGGGGAGCTGTTTTTT
abundance: NA
j_gene: TRBJ2-2
d_gene: NA
v_gene: TRBV7-3

CDR3aa: CASSSIPANTGELFF
CDR3nt: TGTGCCAGCAGCTCTATACCCGCGAACACCGGGGAGCTGTTTTTT
abundance: few
j_gene: TRBJ2-2
d_gene: NA
v_gene: TRBV7-6

CDR3aa: CASSLLAGLGDTQYF
CDR3nt: TGTGCCAGCAGCTTACTAGCGGGGCTCGGGGATACGCAGTATTTT
abundance: NA
j_gene: TRBJ2-3
d_gene: TRBD2
v_gene: TRBV5-8

CDR3aa: CASSKEGLAGFPANEQFF
CDR3nt: TGTGCCAGCAGCAAAGAAGGACTAGCGGGATTCCCTGCCAATGAGCAGTTCTTC
abundance: NA
j_gene: TRBJ2-1
d_gene: TRBD2
v_gene: TRBV3-1

CDR3aa: CASSAGTEYGYTF
CDR3nt: TGTGCCAGCTCCGCCGGGACAGAGTATGGCTACACCTTC
abundance: few
j_gene: TRBJ1-2
d_gene: TRBD1
v_gene: TRBV18

CDR3aa: CASGQGGGETQYF
CDR3nt: TGTGCCAGTGGACAGGGAGGAGGAGAGACCCAGTACTTC
abundance: many
j_gene: TRBJ2-5
d_gene: TRBD1
v_gene: TRBV6-6